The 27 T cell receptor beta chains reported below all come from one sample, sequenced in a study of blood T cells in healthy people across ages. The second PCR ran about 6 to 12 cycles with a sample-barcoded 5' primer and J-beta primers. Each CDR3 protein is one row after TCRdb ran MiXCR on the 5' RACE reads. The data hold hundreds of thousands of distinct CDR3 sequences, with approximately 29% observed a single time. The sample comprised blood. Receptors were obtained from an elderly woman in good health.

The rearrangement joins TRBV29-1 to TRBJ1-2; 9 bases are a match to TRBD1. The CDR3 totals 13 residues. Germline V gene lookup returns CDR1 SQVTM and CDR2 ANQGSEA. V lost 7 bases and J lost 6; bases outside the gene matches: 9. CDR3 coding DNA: TGCAGCGGGGGGGGGAGGACAGGGGATGGCTACACCTTC. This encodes CSGGGRTGDGYTF.

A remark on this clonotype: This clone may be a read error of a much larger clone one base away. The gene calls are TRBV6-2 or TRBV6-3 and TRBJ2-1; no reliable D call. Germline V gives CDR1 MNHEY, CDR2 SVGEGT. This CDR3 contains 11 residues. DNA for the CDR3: TGTGCCAGCAGGGGGATAGCTGAGCGGTTCTTC. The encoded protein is CASRGIAERFF.

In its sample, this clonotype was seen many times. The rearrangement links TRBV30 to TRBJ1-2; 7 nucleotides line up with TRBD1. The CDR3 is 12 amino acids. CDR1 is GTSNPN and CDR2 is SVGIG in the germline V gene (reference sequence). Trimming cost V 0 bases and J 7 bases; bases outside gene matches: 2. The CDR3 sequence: CAWSVGGRGYTF. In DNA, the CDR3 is TGTGCCTGGAGTGTAGGGGGCCGTGGCTACACCTTC.

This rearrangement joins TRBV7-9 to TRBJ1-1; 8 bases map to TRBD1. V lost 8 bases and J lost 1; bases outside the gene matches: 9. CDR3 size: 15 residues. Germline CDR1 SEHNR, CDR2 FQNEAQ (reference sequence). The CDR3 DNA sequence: TGTGCCAGCTCCCTGACGACAGGGGAGAACACTGAAGCTTTCTTT. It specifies CASSLTTGENTEAFF.

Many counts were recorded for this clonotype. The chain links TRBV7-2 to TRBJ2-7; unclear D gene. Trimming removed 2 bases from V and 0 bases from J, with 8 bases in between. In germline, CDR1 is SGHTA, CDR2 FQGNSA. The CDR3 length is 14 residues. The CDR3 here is CASSLQWSSYEQYF. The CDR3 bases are TGTGCCAGCAGCTTACAATGGAGCTCCTACGAGCAGTACTTC.

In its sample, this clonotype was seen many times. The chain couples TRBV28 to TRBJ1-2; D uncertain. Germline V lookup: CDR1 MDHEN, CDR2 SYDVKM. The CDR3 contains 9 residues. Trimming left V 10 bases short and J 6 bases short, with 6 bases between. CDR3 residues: CATDHGYTF. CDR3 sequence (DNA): TGTGCCACCGATCATGGCTACACCTTC.

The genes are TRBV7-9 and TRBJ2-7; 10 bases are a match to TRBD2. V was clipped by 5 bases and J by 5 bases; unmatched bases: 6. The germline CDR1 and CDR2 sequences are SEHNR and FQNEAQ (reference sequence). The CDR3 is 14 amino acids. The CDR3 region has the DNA TGTGCCAGCAGCCGGACTAGCGGTAGACACGAGCAGTACTTC. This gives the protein CASSRTSGRHEQYF.

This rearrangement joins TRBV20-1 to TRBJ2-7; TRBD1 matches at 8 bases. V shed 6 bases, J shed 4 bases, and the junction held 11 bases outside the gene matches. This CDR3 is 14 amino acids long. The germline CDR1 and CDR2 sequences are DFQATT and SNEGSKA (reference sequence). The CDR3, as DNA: TGCAGTGCCCGGAAAAGGACAGGGCGGTACGAGCAGTACTTC. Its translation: CSARKRTGRYEQYF.

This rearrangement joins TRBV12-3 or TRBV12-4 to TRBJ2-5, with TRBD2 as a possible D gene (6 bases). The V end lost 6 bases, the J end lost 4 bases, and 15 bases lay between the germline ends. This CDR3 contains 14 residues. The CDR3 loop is CASSPLANGETQYF. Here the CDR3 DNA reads TGTGCCAGCAGCCCACTAGCTAATGGAGAGACCCAGTACTTC.

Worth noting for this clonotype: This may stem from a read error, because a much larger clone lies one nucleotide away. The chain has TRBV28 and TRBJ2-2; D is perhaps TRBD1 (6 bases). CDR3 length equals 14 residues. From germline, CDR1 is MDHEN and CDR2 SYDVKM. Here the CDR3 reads CTSSTGWNTGELFF. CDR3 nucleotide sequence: TGTACCAGCAGTACAGGGTGGAACACCGGGGAGCTGTTTTTT.

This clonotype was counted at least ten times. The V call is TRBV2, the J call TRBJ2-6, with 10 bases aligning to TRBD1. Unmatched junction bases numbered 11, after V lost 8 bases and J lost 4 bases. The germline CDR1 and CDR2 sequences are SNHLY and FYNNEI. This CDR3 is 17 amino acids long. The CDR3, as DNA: TGTGCCAGCGTAAAGTCGACAGGGGGCACCGGGGCCAACGTCCTGACTTTC. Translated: CASVKSTGGTGANVLTF.

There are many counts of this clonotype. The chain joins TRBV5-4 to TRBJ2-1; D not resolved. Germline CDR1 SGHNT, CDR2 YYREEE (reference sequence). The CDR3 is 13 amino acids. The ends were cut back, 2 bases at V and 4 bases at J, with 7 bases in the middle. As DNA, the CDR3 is TGTGCCAGCAGCTTAGAACCATACAATGAGCAGTTCTTC. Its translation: CASSLEPYNEQFF.

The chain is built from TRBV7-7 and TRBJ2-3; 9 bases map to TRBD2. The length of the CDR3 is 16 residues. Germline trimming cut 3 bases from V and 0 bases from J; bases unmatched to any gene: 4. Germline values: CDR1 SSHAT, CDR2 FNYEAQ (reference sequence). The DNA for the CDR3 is TGTGCCAGCAGCTTGGGTAGCGGGAGAAGCACAGATACGCAGTATTTT. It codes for CASSLGSGRSTDTQYF. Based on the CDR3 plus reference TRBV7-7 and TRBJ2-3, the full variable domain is GAGVSQSPRYKVTKRGQDVTLRCDPISSHATLYWYQQALGQGPEFLTYFNYEAQPDKSGLPSDRFSAERPEGSISTLTIQRTEQRDSAMYRCASSLGSGRSTDTQYFGPGTRLTVL.

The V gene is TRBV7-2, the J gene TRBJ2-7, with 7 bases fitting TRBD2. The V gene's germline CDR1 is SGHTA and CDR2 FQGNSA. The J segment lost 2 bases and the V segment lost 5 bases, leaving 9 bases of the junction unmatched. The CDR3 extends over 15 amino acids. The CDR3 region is CASSERSGLPYEQYF. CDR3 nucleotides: TGTGCCAGCAGCGAGAGGTCGGGACTACCCTACGAGCAGTACTTC.

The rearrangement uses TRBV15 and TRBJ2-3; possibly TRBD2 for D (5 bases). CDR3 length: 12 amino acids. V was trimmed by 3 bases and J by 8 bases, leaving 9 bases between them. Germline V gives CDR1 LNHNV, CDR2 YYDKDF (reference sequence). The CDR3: CATSSRLFTQYF. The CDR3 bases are TGTGCCACCAGCAGTCGACTATTTACGCAGTATTTT.

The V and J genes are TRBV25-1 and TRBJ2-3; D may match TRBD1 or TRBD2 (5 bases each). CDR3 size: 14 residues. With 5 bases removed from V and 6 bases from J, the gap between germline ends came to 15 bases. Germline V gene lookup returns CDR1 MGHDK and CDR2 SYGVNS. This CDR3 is CASSLRVGVDTQYF. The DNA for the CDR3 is TGTGCCAGCAGTCTCCGCGTGGGGGTGGATACGCAGTATTTT.

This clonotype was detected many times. The CDR3 protein is CASSQYGGSGYEQYF. The CDR3 nucleotides read TGTGCCAGCAGCCAGTACGGGGGAAGTGGCTACGAGCAGTACTTC. The chain couples TRBV3-1 to TRBJ2-7; weak D call: TRBD2 (6 bases). This CDR3 is built from 15 residues. Per the germline V gene, CDR1 is LGHDT and CDR2 is YNNKEL (reference sequence). V gave up 3 bases and J gave up 3 bases, with 15 bases separating them.

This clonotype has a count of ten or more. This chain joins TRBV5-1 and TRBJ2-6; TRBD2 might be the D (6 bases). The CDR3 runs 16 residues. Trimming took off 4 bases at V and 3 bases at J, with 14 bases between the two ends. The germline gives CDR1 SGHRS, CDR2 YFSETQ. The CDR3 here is CASSSSGLFGANVLTF. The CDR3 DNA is TGCGCCAGCAGCAGTAGCGGTCTTTTTGGGGCCAACGTCCTGACTTTC.

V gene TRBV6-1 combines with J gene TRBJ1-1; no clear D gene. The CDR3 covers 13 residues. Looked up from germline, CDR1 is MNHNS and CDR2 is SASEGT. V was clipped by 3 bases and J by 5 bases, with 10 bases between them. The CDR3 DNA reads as TGTGCCAGCAGTGAGAGTTTGCCTACTGAAGCTTTCTTT. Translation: CASSESLPTEAFF.

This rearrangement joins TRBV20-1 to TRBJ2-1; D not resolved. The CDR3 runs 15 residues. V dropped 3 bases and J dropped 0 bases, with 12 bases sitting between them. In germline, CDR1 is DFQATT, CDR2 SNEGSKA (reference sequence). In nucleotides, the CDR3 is TGCAGTGCTAGTAGAGACCAGAGCTCCTACAATGAGCAGTTCTTC. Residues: CSASRDQSSYNEQFF.

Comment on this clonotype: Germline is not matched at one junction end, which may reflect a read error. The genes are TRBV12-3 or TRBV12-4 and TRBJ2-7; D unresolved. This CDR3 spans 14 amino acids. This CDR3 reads CASSLGSISYEQYF. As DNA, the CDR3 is TGCGCCAGCAGTTTAGGGTCAATCTCCTACGAGCAGTACTTC.

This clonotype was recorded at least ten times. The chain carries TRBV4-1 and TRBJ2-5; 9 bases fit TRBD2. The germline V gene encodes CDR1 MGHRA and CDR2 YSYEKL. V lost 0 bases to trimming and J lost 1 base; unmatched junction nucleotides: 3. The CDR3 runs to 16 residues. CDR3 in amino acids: CASSQDRGGGQETQYF. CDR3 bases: TGCGCCAGCAGCCAAGATCGCGGGGGGGGCCAAGAGACCCAGTACTTC.

The CDR3 loop reads CASSEYLKDTQYF. As DNA, the CDR3 is TGTGCCAGCAGTGAATATCTGAAAGATACGCAGTATTTT. This rearrangement joins TRBV25-1 to TRBJ2-3; D gene uncertain. Germline CDR1 and CDR2: MGHDK and SYGVNS. This CDR3 is 13 amino acids long. V was cut by 0 bases and J by 5 bases, with 6 bases left in between.

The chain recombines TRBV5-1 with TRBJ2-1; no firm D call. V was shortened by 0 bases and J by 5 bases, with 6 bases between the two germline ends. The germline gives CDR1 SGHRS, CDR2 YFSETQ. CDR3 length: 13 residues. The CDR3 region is CASSLANDNEQFF. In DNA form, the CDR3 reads TGCGCCAGCAGCTTGGCTAACGACAATGAGCAGTTCTTC.

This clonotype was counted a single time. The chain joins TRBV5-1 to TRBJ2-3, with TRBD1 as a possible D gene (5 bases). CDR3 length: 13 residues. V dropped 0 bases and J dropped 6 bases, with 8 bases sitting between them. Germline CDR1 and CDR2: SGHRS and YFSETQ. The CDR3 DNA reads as TGCGCCAGCAGCTTGGAGGGGTTGGATACGCAGTATTTT. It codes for CASSLEGLDTQYF.

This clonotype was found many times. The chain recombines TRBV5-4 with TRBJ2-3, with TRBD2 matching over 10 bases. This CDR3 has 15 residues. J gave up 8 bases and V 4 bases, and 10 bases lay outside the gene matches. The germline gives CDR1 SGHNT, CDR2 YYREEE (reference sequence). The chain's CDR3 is CASSPLAGEMGTQYF. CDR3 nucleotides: TGTGCCAGCAGCCCCCTAGCGGGGGAAATGGGTACGCAGTATTTT. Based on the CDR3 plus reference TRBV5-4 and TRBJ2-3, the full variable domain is ETGVTQSPTHLIKTRGQQVTLRCSSQSGHNTVSWYQQALGQGPQFIFQYYREEENGRGNFPPRFSGLQFPNYSSELNVNALELDDSALYLCASSPLAGEMGTQYFGPGTRLTVL.

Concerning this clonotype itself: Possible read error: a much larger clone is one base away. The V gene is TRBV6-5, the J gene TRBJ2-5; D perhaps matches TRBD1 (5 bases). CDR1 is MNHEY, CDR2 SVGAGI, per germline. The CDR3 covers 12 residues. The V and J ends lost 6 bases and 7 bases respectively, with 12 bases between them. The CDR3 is CASSAGRATQYF. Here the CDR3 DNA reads TGTGCCAGCAGCGCAGGGCGCGCGACCCAGTACTTC.